Below, one T cell receptor (beta chain) is given with its context. Assay used: immunoSEQ multiplex PCR; TCRdb lists only in-frame clones, some missing. In the table there are 55,000 to 65,000 clones, 93% of which are singletons. Germline CDR1 is LNHDA and CDR2 is SQIVND (reference sequence). V was trimmed by 7 bases and J by 1 base, leaving 19 bases between them. The CDR3 has 16 amino acids. These data come from a study of T cell changes during pregnancy in multiple sclerosis. The sequence was obtained from a female donor with multiple sclerosis, enrolled in a pregnancy study. The chain joins TRBV19 to TRBJ1-1; D might be TRBD1 (5 bases). Sample: peripheral blood, taken after pregnancy. The CDR3: CASNPWVSQGNTEAFF. CDR3 bases: TGTGCCAGTAATCCCTGGGTCAGTCAGGGGAACACTGAAGCTTTCTTT.